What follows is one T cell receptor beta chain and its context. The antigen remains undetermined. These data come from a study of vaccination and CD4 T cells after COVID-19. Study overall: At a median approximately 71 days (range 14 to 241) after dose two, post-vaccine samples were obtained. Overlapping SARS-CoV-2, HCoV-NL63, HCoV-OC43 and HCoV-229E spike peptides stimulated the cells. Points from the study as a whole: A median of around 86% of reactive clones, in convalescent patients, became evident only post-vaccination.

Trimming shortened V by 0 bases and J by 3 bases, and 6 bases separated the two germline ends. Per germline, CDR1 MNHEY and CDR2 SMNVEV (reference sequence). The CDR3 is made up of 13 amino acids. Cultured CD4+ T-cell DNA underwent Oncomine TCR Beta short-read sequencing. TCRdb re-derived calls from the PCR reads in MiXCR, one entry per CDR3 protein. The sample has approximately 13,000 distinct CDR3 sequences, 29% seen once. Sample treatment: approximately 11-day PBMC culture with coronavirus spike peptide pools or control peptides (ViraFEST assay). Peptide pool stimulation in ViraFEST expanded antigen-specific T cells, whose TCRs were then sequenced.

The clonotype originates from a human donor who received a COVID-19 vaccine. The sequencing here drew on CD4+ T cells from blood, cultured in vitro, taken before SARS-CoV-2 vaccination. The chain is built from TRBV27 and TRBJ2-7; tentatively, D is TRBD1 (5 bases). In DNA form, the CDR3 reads TGTGCCAGCAGTTTATCGACAGACTACGAGCAGTACTTC. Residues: CASSLSTDYEQYF.